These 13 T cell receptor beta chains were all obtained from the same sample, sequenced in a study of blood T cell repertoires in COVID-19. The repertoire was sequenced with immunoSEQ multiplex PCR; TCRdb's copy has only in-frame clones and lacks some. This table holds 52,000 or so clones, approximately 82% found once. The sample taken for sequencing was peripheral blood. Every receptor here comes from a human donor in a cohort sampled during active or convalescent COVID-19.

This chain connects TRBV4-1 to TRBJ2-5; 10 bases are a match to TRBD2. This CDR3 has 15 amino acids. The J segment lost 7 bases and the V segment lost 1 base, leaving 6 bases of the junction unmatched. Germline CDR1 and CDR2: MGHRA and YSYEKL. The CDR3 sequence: CASSQGSSGGATQYF. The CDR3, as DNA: TGCGCCAGCAGCCAAGGTTCGAGCGGGGGGGCGACCCAGTACTTC.

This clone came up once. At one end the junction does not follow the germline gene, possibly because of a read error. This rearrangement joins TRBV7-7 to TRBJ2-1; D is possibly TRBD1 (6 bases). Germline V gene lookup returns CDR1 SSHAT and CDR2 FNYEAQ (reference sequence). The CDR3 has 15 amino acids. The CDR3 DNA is TGTGCTAGCAGCCCCCAACAGGGTTCCTACAATGAGCAGTTCTTC. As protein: CASSPQQGSYNEQFF.

CDR3 bases: TGTGCCAGCAGCTTCACGGAGACTAATGAAAAACTGTTTTTT. This codes for CASSFTETNEKLFF. The chain joins TRBV7-8 to TRBJ1-4; D is unresolved. The CDR3 contains 14 residues. Germline V gives CDR1 SGHVS, CDR2 FQNEAQ. Trimming shortened V by 3 bases and J by 2 bases, and 7 bases separated the two germline ends.

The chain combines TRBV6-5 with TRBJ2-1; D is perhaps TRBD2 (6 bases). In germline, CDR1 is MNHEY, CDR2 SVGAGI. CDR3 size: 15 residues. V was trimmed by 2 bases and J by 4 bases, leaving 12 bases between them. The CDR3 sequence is CASSYPLADYNEQFF. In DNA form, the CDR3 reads TGTGCCAGCAGTTACCCATTAGCGGATTACAATGAGCAGTTCTTC.

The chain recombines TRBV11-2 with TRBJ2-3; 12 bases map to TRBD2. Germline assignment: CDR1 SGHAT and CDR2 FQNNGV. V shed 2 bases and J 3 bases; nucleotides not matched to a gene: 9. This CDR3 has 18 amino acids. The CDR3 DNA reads TGTGCCAGCAGCTTAAGATCCGGACTAGCGGGGTCTACAGATACGCAGTATTTT. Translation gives CASSLRSGLAGSTDTQYF.

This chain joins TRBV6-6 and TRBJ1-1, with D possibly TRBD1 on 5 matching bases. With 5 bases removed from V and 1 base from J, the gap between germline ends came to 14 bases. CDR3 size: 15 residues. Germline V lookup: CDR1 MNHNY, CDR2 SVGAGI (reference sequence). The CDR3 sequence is CASSTWTIENTEAFF. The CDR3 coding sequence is TGTGCCAGCAGTACCTGGACAATAGAGAACACTGAAGCTTTCTTT.

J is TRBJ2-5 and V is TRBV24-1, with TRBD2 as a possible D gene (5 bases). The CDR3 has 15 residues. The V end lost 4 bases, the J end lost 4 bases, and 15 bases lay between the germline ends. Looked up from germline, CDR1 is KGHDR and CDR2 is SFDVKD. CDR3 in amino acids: CATSDPGGAGETQYF. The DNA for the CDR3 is TGTGCCACCAGTGACCCCGGCGGTGCGGGAGAGACCCAGTACTTC.

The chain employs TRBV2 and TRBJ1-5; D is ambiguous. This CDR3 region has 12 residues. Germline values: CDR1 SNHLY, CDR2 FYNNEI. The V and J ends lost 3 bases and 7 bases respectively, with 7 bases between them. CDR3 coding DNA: TGTGCCAGCAGTGACGAGGGCCAGCCCCAGCATTTT. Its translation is CASSDEGQPQHF.

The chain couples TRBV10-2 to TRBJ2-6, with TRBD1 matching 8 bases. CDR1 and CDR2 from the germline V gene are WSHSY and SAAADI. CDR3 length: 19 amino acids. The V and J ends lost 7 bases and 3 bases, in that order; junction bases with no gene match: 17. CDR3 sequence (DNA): TGCGCCAGCACCACCCGGCCGGGACAGGTTTTTCGTGGGGCCAACGTCCTGACTTTC. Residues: CASTTRPGQVFRGANVLTF.

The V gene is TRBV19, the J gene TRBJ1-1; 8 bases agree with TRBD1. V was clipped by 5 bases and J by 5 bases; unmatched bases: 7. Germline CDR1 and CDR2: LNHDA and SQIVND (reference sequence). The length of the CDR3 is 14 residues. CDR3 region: CASSDPGGLTEAFF. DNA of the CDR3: TGTGCCAGTAGTGATCCAGGGGGCTTGACTGAAGCTTTCTTT.

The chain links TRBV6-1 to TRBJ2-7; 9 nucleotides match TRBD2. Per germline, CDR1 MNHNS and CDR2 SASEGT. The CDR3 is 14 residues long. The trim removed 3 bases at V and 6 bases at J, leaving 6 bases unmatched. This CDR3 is CASSEGGLALEQYF. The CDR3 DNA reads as TGTGCCAGCAGTGAGGGGGGACTAGCCCTCGAGCAGTACTTC.

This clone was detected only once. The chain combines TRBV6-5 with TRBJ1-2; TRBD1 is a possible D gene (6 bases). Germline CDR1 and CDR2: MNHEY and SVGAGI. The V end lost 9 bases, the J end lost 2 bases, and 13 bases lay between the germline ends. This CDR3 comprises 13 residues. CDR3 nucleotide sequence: TGTGCCAGTTACCGGACAGAGAACTATGGCTACACCTTC. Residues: CASYRTENYGYTF.

CDR3 residues: CASSPPAAGSTDTQYF. DNA for the CDR3: TGCGCCAGCAGCCCGCCGGCAGCGGGGAGCACAGATACGCAGTATTTT. The J gene is TRBJ2-3, the V gene TRBV5-1, with 7 bases fitting TRBD2. J was trimmed by 0 bases and V by 4 bases; bases with no gene match: 8. The CDR3 extends over 16 amino acids. The germline V gene encodes CDR1 SGHRS and CDR2 YFSETQ.